What follows describes a single TCR beta chain. What it binds is unknown. Each sample used at least 7 million PBMCs. The entry originates in a study of blood T cells in healthy people across ages. The wider study: Template-switching capture recovered about one barcoded beta molecule per two T cells.

With a J-beta primer mix and a sample-barcoded 5' primer, a second PCR ran about 7 to 12 cycles. One entry per CDR3 protein, called by TCRdb with MiXCR from the 5' RACE reads. The data hold 2 million or so distinct CDR3 sequences, with about 50% observed a single time. Notes on the study in general: Any conclusive comparison of naive versus antigen-experienced cells was prevented by using unsorted PBMCs.

The TCR was taken from a woman aged 40-49 years in good health. The specimen sequenced was blood.

The CDR3 DNA sequence: TGCAGTGCTAGTACCCCGGGGGGCGAGGATGGTCACTATGGCTACACCTTC. This sequence encodes CSASTPGGEDGHYGYTF. The chain links TRBV20-1 to TRBJ1-2, with D possibly matching TRBD1 (6 bases). The CDR3 extends over 17 amino acids. The germline gives CDR1 DFQATT, CDR2 SNEGSKA (reference sequence). V lost 3 bases and J lost 3, with 23 bases in between.